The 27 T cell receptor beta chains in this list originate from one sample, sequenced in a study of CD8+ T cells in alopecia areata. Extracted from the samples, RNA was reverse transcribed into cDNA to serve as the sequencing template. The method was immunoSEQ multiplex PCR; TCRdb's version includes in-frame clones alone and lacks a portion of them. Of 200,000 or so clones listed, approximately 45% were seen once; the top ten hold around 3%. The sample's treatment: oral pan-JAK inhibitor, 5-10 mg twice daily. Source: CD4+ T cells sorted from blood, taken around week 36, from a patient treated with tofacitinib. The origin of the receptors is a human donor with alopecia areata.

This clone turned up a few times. CDR3 nucleotide sequence: TGCAGCGTACAAAAAGGTGTGGGAGCGGGGCTCGAGCAGTACTTC. Amino acids: CSVQKGVGAGLEQYF. V is TRBV29-1 and J is TRBJ2-7; 7 bases match TRBD2. Trimming at V came to 6 bases and at J to 6 bases, leaving 17 bases not matched to a gene. The germline V gene encodes CDR1 SQVTM and CDR2 ANQGSEA. The CDR3 runs to 15 residues.

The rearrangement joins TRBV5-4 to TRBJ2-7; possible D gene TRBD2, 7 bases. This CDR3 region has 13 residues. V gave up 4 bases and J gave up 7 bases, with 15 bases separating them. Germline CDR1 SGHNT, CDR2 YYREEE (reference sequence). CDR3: CASSLTQGGEQYF. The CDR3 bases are TGTGCCAGCAGCCTTACACAGGGAGGGGAGCAGTACTTC.

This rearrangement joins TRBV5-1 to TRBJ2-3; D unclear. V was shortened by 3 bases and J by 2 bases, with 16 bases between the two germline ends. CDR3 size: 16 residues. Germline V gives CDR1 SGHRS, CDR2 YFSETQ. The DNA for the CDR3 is TGCGCCAGCAGCTCGGAATGGAGTACGGACACAGATACGCAGTATTTT. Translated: CASSSEWSTDTDTQYF. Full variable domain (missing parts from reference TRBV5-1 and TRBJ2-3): KAGVTQTPRYLIKTRGQQVTLSCSPISGHRSVSWYQQTPGQGLQFLFEYFSETQRNKGNFPGRFSGRQFSNSRSEMNVSTLELGDSALYLCASSSEWSTDTDTQYFGPGTRLTVL.

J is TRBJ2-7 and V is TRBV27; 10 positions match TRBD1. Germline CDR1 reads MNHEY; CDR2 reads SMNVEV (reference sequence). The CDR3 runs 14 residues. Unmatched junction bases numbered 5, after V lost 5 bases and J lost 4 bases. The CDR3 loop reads CASSRDRGGYEQYF. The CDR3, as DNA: TGTGCCAGCAGTAGGGACAGGGGTGGTTACGAGCAGTACTTC.

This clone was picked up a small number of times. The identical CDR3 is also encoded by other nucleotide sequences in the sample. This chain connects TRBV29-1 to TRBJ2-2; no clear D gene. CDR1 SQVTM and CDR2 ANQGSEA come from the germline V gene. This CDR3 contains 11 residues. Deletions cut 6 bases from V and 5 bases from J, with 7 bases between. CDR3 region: CSVASTGELFF. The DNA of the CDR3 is TGCAGCGTCGCTTCGACCGGGGAGCTGTTTTTT.

The CDR3 here is CASSQVSGGASGVGELFF. Here the CDR3 DNA reads TGTGCCAGCAGCCAAGTTTCCGGTGGGGCTAGCGGTGTCGGGGAGCTGTTTTTT. The genes are TRBV14 and TRBJ2-2; TRBD2 matches at 7 bases. This CDR3 has 18 residues. V shed 1 base, J shed 7 bases, and the junction held 15 bases outside the gene matches. Per the germline V gene, CDR1 is SGHDN and CDR2 is FVKESK.

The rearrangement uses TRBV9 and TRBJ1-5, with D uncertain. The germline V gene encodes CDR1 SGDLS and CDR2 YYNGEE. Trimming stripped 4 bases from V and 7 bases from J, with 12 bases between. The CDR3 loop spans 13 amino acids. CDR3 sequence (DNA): TGTGCCAGCAGCCACCAGAAGAGACAGCCCCAGCATTTT. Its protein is CASSHQKRQPQHF.

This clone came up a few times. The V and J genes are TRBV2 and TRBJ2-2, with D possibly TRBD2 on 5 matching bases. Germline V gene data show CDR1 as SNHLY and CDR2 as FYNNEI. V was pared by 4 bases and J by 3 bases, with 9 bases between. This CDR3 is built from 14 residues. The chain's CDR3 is CASSGKGDTGELFF. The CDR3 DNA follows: TGTGCCAGCAGTGGGAAGGGAGACACCGGGGAGCTGTTTTTT.

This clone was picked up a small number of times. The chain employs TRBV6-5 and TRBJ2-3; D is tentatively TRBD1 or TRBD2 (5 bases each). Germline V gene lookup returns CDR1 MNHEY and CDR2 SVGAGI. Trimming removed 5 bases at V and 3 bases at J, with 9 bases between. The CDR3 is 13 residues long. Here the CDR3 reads CASSRGVTDTQYF. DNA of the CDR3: TGTGCCAGCAGTAGGGGAGTTACAGATACGCAGTATTTT.

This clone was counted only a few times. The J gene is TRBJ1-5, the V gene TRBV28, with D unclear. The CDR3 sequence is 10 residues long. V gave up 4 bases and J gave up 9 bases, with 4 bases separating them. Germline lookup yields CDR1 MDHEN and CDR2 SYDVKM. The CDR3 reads CASSWGPQHF. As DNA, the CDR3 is TGTGCCAGCAGTTGGGGGCCCCAGCATTTT.

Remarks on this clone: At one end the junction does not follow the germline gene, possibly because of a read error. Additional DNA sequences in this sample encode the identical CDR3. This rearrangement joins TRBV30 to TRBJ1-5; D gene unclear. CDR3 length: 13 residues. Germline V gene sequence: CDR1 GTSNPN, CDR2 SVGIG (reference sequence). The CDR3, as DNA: TGTGCCTGGAGTGTACGTTCAGAGCAGCCCCAGCACTTT. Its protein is CAWSVRSEQPQHF. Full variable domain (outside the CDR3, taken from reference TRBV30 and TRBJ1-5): SQTIHQWPATLVQPVGSPLSLECTVEGTSNPNLYWYRQAAGRGLQLLFYSVGIGQISSEVPQNLSASRPQDRQFILSSKKLLLSDSGFYLCAWSVRSEQPQHFGDGTRLSIL.

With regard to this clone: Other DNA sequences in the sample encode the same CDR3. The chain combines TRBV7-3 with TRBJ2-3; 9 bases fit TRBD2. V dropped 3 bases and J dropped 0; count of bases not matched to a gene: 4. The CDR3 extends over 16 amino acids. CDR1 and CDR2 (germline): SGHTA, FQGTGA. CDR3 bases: TGTGCCAGCAGCTTGGGACTAGCTGGTAGCACAGATACGCAGTATTTT. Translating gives CASSLGLAGSTDTQYF.

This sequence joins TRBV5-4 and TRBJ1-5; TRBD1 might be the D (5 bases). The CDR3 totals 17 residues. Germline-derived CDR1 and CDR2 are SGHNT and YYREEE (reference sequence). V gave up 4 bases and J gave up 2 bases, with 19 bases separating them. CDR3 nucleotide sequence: TGTGCCAGCAGCCCCGAGGGGTTGCACGGGGGCAATCAGCCCCAGCATTTT. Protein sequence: CASSPEGLHGGNQPQHF. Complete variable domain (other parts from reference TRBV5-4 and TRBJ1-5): ETGVTQSPTHLIKTRGQQVTLRCSSQSGHNTVSWYQQALGQGPQFIFQYYREEENGRGNFPPRFSGLQFPNYSSELNVNALELDDSALYLCASSPEGLHGGNQPQHFGDGTRLSIL.

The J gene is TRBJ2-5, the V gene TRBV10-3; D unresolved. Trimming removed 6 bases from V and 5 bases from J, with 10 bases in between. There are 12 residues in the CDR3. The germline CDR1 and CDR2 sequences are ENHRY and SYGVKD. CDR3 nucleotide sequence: TGTGCCATCAGGGACGCGGAGGAGACCCAGTACTTC. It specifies CAIRDAEETQYF.

CDR3 sequence (DNA): TGTGCCAGCAGCTTAGATTCAGGGAGCAATCAGCCCCAGCATTTT. Residues: CASSLDSGSNQPQHF. This chain uses TRBV7-2 with TRBJ1-5, with a possible D match to TRBD1 (5 bases). The germline V gene has CDR1 SGHTA and CDR2 FQGNSA. The CDR3 has 15 amino acids. The V and J ends lost 1 base and 1 base respectively, with 8 bases between them.

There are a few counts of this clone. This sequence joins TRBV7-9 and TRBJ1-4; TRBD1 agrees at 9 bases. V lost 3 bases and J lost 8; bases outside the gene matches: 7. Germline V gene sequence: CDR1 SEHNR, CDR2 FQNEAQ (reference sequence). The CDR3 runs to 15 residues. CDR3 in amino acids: CASSLMGQGEEKLFF. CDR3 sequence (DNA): TGTGCCAGCAGCTTGATGGGACAGGGCGAAGAAAAACTGTTTTTT. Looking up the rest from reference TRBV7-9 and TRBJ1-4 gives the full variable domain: DTGVSQNPRHKITKRGQNVTFRCDPISEHNRLYWYRQTLGQGPEFLTYFQNEAQLEKSRLLSDRFSAERPKGSFSTLEIQRTEQGDSAMYLCASSLMGQGEEKLFFGSGTQLSVL.

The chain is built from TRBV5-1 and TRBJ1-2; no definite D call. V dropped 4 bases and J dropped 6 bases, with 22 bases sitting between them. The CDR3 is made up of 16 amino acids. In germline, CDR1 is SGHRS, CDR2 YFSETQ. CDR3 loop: CASSASRGWGLDGYTF. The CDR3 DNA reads TGCGCCAGCAGCGCCTCCCGAGGGTGGGGATTGGATGGCTACACCTTC.

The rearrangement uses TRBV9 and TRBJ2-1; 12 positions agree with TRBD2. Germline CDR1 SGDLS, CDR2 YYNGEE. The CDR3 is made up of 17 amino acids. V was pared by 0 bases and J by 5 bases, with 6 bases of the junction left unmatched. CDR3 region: CASSVETSGSSHNEQFF. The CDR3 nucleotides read TGTGCCAGCAGCGTAGAGACTAGCGGGAGTTCCCACAATGAGCAGTTCTTC.

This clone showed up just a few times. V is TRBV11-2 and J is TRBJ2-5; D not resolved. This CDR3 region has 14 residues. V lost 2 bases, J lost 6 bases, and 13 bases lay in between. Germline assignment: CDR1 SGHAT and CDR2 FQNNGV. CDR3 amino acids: CASSLSSAPKTQYF. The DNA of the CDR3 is TGTGCCAGCAGCTTATCCTCCGCCCCAAAGACCCAGTACTTC.

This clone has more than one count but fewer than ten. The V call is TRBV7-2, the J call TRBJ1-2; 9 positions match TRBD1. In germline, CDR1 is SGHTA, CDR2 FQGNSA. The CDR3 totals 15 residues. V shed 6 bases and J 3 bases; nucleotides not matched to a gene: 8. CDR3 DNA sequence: TGTGCCAGCAGTCATACAGGGGGCCTTTACTATGGCTACACCTTC. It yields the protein CASSHTGGLYYGYTF.

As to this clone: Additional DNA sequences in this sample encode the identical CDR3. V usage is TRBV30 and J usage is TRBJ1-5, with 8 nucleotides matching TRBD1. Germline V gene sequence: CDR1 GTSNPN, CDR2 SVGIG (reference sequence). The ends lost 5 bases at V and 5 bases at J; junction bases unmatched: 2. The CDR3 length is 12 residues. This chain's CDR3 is CAWGQGDQPQHF. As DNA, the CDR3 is TGTGCCTGGGGACAGGGTGATCAGCCCCAGCATTTT.

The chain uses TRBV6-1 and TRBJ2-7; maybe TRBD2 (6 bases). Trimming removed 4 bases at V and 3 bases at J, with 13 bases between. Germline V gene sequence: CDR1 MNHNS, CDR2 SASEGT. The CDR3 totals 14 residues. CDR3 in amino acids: CASSGGPGSYEQYF. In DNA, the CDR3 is TGTGCCAGCAGTGGAGGTCCCGGGAGCTACGAGCAGTACTTC.

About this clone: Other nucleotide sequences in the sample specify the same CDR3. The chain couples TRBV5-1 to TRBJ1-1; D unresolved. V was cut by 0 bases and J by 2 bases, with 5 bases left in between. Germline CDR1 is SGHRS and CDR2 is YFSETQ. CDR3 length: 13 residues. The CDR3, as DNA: TGCGCCAGCAGCTTGGGGGGAAACACTGAAGCTTTCTTT. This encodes CASSLGGNTEAFF.

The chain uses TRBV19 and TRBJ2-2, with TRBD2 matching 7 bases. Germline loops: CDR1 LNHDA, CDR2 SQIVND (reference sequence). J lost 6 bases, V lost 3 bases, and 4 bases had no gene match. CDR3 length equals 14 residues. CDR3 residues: CASSIPGGAGELFF. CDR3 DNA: TGTGCCAGTAGTATCCCTGGGGGGGCCGGGGAGCTGTTTTTT.

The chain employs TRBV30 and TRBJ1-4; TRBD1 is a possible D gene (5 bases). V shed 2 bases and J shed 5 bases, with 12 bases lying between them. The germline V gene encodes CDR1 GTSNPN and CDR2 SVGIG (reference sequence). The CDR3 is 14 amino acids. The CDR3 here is CAWSSGTNNEKLFF. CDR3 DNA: TGTGCCTGGAGTAGCGGGACCAACAATGAAAAACTGTTTTTT.

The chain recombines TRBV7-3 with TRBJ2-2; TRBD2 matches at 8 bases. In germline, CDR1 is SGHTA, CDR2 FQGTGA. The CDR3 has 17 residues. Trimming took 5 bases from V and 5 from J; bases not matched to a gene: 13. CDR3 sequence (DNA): TGTGCCAGCAGCCTCCGGAGAGCGGGAGAAGGAACCGGGGAGCTGTTTTTT. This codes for CASSLRRAGEGTGELFF.

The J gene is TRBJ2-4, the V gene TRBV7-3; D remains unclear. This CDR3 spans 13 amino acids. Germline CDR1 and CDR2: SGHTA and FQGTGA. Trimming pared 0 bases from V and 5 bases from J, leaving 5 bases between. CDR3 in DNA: TGTGCCAGCAGCTTAACAGTAGAAAACATTCAGTACTTC. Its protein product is CASSLTVENIQYF.